This passage covers 26 T cell receptor beta chains from one sample sequenced in a study of cytomegalovirus exposure and HLA in healthy donors. PCR primers comprised 60 Vbeta and 13 Jbeta primers. Measured with immunoSEQ multiplex PCR; TCRdb has only the in-frame clones, and not every one. Of about 180,000 clones in the sample, about three quarters were seen once. Sample: PBMCs. These receptors originate from a woman in her sixties in good health and CMV-seropositive.

V usage is TRBV7-3 and J usage is TRBJ2-7; 10 nucleotides match TRBD1. J lost 5 bases, V lost 5 bases, and 6 bases had no gene match. CDR1 is SGHTA, CDR2 FQGTGA, per germline. The CDR3 is 14 amino acids. CDR3 nucleotides: TGTGCCAGCAGCCCGGGACAGGGGACGGACGAGCAGTACTTC. It codes for CASSPGQGTDEQYF. The full variable domain, its missing parts supplied by reference TRBV7-3 and TRBJ2-7, is GAGVSQTPSNKVTEKGKYVELRCDPISGHTALYWYRQSLGQGPEFLIYFQGTGAADDSGLPNDRFFAVRPEGSVSTLKIQRTERGDSAVYLCASSPGQGTDEQYFGPGTRLTVT.

J is TRBJ2-2 and V is TRBV7-2; 14 positions agree with TRBD2. Germline assignment: CDR1 SGHTA and CDR2 FQGNSA. The J segment lost 4 bases and the V segment lost 6 bases, leaving 4 bases of the junction unmatched. CDR3 length: 16 amino acids. In DNA form, the CDR3 reads TGTGCCAGCAGTTGGGGGACTAGCGGGGGCACCGGGGAGCTGTTTTTT. Encoded protein: CASSWGTSGGTGELFF.

V usage is TRBV28 and J usage is TRBJ2-7; 10 nucleotides match TRBD1. V lost 4 bases, J lost 3 bases, and 3 bases stayed unmatched. The CDR3 runs 14 residues. Germline CDR1 reads MDHEN; CDR2 reads SYDVKM. CDR3 nucleotides: TGTGCCAGCAGTTGGACAGGGGGAGGCTACGAGCAGTACTTC. Protein product: CASSWTGGGYEQYF.

This clone was seen only once. V is TRBV27 and J is TRBJ2-7, with TRBD2 matching over 9 bases. The trim removed 5 bases at V and 7 bases at J, leaving 6 bases unmatched. The germline V gene encodes CDR1 MNHEY and CDR2 SMNVEV (reference sequence). CDR3 length: 13 residues. CDR3 DNA: TGTGCCAGCAGTCTACTAGCGGGTTGGGAGCAGTACTTC. This sequence encodes CASSLLAGWEQYF.

The rearrangement links TRBV7-2 to TRBJ2-7; 10 bases agree with TRBD1. Per the germline V gene, CDR1 is SGHTA and CDR2 is FQGNSA. The length of the CDR3 is 14 residues. With 4 bases clipped from V and 7 bases from J, the junction kept 7 bases outside the gene matches. CDR3 protein: CASSYRDRGWEQYF. The CDR3 DNA reads TGTGCCAGCAGCTATCGGGACAGGGGCTGGGAGCAGTACTTC.

This chain links TRBV7-6 with TRBJ2-3; TRBD2 agrees at 14 bases. J gave up 5 bases and V 3 bases, and 4 bases lay outside the gene matches. The germline V gene has CDR1 SGHVS and CDR2 FNYEAQ. This CDR3 spans 16 amino acids. Here the CDR3 reads CASSLGTSGGIDTQYF. For the CDR3, the DNA is TGTGCCAGCAGCTTGGGGACTAGCGGGGGAATAGATACGCAGTATTTT.

This chain links TRBV4-2 with TRBJ2-5; 8 bases fit TRBD1. This CDR3 has 15 amino acids. V gave up 4 bases and J gave up 2 bases; unmatched junction bases: 6. Germline V gene data show CDR1 as LGHNA and CDR2 as YNFKEQ. The CDR3 DNA is TGTGCCAGCAGCCGGGACAGGACAGAGCAAGAGACCCAGTACTTC. Translation: CASSRDRTEQETQYF.

The rearrangement uses TRBV5-4 and TRBJ2-2; D possibly corresponds to TRBD2 (6 bases). This CDR3 is 18 amino acids long. V was pared by 3 bases and J by 5 bases, with 23 bases between. The V gene's germline CDR1 is SGHNT and CDR2 YYREEE (reference sequence). The CDR3 DNA follows: TGTGCCAGCAGCTCCGGGGGTCCTAGTCTGGGCTTAACCGGGGAGCTGTTTTTT. This encodes CASSSGGPSLGLTGELFF.

The V call is TRBV11-3, the J call TRBJ2-1, with a weak D call TRBD2 (7 bases). Germline CDR1 reads SGHNT; CDR2 reads YENEEA. V lost 5 bases to trimming and J lost 7 bases, with 18 bases between them. CDR3 length: 15 residues. The CDR3 loop reads CASSPRGALGNEQFF. CDR3 sequence (DNA): TGTGCCAGCAGCCCCCGGGGGGCCCTAGGTAATGAGCAGTTCTTC.

This clone occurred a few times. This chain connects TRBV4-3 to TRBJ1-4; possible D gene TRBD1, 5 bases. The V and J ends lost 9 bases and 4 bases respectively, with 24 bases between them. Germline V gene data show CDR1 as LGHNA and CDR2 as YSLEER. The CDR3 consists of 17 residues. This CDR3 reads CASTPQGNPRLNEKLFF. The CDR3 nucleotides read TGCGCCAGTACCCCGCAGGGCAACCCGAGGCTTAATGAAAAACTGTTTTTT.

This clone was detected only a few times. The J gene is TRBJ2-1, the V gene TRBV19; a possible D gene is TRBD2 (6 bases). There are 14 residues in the CDR3. Trimming pared 3 bases from V and 9 bases from J, leaving 15 bases between. CDR1 is LNHDA, CDR2 SQIVND, per germline (reference sequence). CDR3 sequence reads: CASSIDGLLGEQFF. For the CDR3, the DNA is TGTGCCAGTAGTATCGACGGACTACTGGGTGAGCAGTTCTTC. The full variable domain, its missing parts supplied by reference TRBV19 and TRBJ2-1, is DGGITQSPKYLFRKEGQNVTLSCEQNLNHDAMYWYRQDPGQGLRLIYYSQIVNDFQKGDIAEGYSVSREKKESFPLTVTSAQKNPTAFYLCASSIDGLLGEQFFGPGTRLTVL.

This clone came up once. The chain combines TRBV27 with TRBJ2-5, with 12 bases aligning to TRBD2. Germline V gene sequence: CDR1 MNHEY, CDR2 SMNVEV (reference sequence). The trim removed 3 bases at V and 5 bases at J, leaving 4 bases unmatched. This CDR3 region has 15 residues. CDR3 in amino acids: CASSLTSGSVETQYF. The CDR3 nucleotides read TGTGCCAGCAGTTTGACTAGCGGGAGTGTGGAGACCCAGTACTTC.

This rearrangement joins TRBV7-2 to TRBJ1-4; 7 bases are shared with TRBD1. The germline V gene encodes CDR1 SGHTA and CDR2 FQGNSA. This CDR3 has 15 amino acids. The V segment lost 5 bases and the J segment 7 bases; nucleotides outside the gene matches: 10. The DNA of the CDR3 is TGTGCCAGCAGCCAAAACCAGGGGGAGCGTGAAAAACTGTTTTTT. Protein product: CASSQNQGEREKLFF.

The chain carries TRBV10-3 and TRBJ2-1; the match to TRBD2 covers 8 bases. This CDR3 is 15 amino acids long. J lost 5 bases, V lost 0 bases, and 3 bases had no gene match. The germline gives CDR1 ENHRY, CDR2 SYGVKD. DNA of the CDR3: TGTGCCATCAGTGAGTCCGGGACTAGAGACAATGAGCAGTTCTTC. It translates to CAISESGTRDNEQFF.

The V call is TRBV28, the J call TRBJ2-2, with D unclear. The germline CDR1 and CDR2 sequences are MDHEN and SYDVKM. V lost 3 bases, J lost 0 bases, and 8 bases lay in between. This CDR3 contains 15 residues. The CDR3 DNA is TGTGCCAGCAGTTTTGGCAGCGCGAACACCGGGGAGCTGTTTTTT. Amino acids: CASSFGSANTGELFF.

V gene TRBV5-4 combines with J gene TRBJ2-5; the D gene is possibly TRBD2 (6 bases). The germline V gene has CDR1 SGHNT and CDR2 YYREEE (reference sequence). The V gene lost 5 bases and the J gene lost 4 bases, with 18 bases spanning the gap. The length of the CDR3 is 15 residues. The CDR3 DNA reads as TGTGCCAGCAGGCTATCTTCCGGGGGAGCAGAGACCCAGTACTTC. Translation gives CASRLSSGGAETQYF.

The chain uses TRBV5-1 and TRBJ2-7, with D hard to call. This CDR3 is built from 15 residues. V was clipped by 0 bases and J by 5 bases, with 15 bases between them. CDR1 is SGHRS and CDR2 is YFSETQ in the germline V gene. The CDR3 spells CASSLAEAGRNEQYF. The DNA of the CDR3 is TGCGCCAGCAGCTTGGCCGAGGCCGGTAGGAACGAGCAGTACTTC.

In its sample, this clone was seen a few times. The chain combines TRBV2 with TRBJ2-1; 7 positions agree with TRBD1. Per germline, CDR1 SNHLY and CDR2 FYNNEI. J gave up 7 bases and V 7 bases, and 10 bases lay outside the gene matches. The length of the CDR3 is 14 residues. CDR3 region: CASTGDRVGNEQFF. CDR3 sequence (DNA): TGTGCCAGCACCGGTGACAGGGTGGGAAATGAGCAGTTCTTC.

The J gene is TRBJ2-7, the V gene TRBV28; tentatively, D is TRBD2 (6 bases). This CDR3 has 14 amino acids. CDR1 and CDR2 (germline): MDHEN, SYDVKM. V dropped 8 bases and J dropped 3 bases, with 17 bases sitting between them. The CDR3 bases are TGTGCCAGCTCCTCCGGGACTTTCAACTACGAGCAGTACTTC. Its protein is CASSSGTFNYEQYF. Based on the CDR3 plus reference TRBV28 and TRBJ2-7, the full variable domain is DVKVTQSSRYLVKRTGEKVFLECVQDMDHENMFWYRQDPGLGLRLIYFSYDVKMKEKGDIPEGYSVSREKKERFSLILESASTNQTSMYLCASSSGTFNYEQYFGPGTRLTVT.

About this clone itself: A junction boundary mismatches the germline segment, possibly from a read error. CDR3 coding DNA: TGTTCCAGCAGCTATAGCCCCCACGAGCAGTACTTC. Protein: CSSSYSPHEQYF. The chain carries TRBV7-9 and TRBJ2-7, with no clear D. This CDR3 has 12 amino acids. From germline, CDR1 is SEHNR and CDR2 FQNEAQ (reference sequence).

The gene calls are TRBV7-9 and TRBJ1-6, with TRBD1 as a possible D gene (5 bases). Between the trimmed V and J ends, which lost 2 bases and 9 bases, there was a span of 8 bases. Per germline, CDR1 SEHNR and CDR2 FQNEAQ (reference sequence). There are 13 residues in the CDR3. CDR3 region: CASSLSGGSPLHF. The CDR3 bases are TGTGCCAGCAGCTTATCGGGGGGTTCACCCCTCCACTTT.

The CDR3 spells CASSPQINEQFF. Written as DNA, the CDR3 is TGTGCCAGCAGTCCCCAGATTAATGAGCAGTTCTTC. The V gene is TRBV28, the J gene TRBJ2-1; D is ambiguous. Trimming took 5 bases from V and 7 from J, leaving 9 bases between them. CDR1 is MDHEN and CDR2 is SYDVKM in the germline V gene. This CDR3 spans 12 amino acids.

The chain couples TRBV19 to TRBJ2-5, with D possibly matching TRBD1 (6 bases). Deletions cut 4 bases from V and 2 bases from J, with 11 bases between. Germline CDR1 is LNHDA and CDR2 is SQIVND (reference sequence). This CDR3 is 14 amino acids long. For the CDR3, the DNA is TGTGCCAGTAGTAGGCAGGGGAGACAAGAGACCCAGTACTTC. Protein: CASSRQGRQETQYF.

A remark on this clone: In the same sample, other DNA sequences code for this CDR3. J is TRBJ2-7 and V is TRBV28; 7 nucleotides line up with TRBD1. This CDR3 has 13 amino acids. The V and J ends lost 5 bases and 3 bases, in that order; junction bases with no gene match: 4. Germline values: CDR1 MDHEN, CDR2 SYDVKM. CDR3 nucleotide sequence: TGTGCCAGCAGTCCGGGACAGAGCTACGAGCAGTACTTC. This codes for CASSPGQSYEQYF.

The chain has TRBV11-2 and TRBJ1-4; TRBD1 matches 9 bases. J was trimmed by 6 bases and V by 5 bases; bases with no gene match: 7. In germline, CDR1 is SGHAT, CDR2 FQNNGV. This CDR3 has 15 residues. CDR3 in amino acids: CASSKQGASDEKLFF. CDR3 nucleotide sequence: TGTGCCAGCAGCAAACAGGGGGCATCCGATGAAAAACTGTTTTTT.

The rearrangement uses TRBV19 and TRBJ2-1, with 8 bases matching TRBD2. The length of the CDR3 is 15 residues. Trimming at V came to 1 base and at J to 3 bases, leaving 2 bases not matched to a gene. Per the germline V gene, CDR1 is LNHDA and CDR2 is SQIVND (reference sequence). The CDR3 DNA is TGTGCCAGTAGTATAGCGGGAGGGGTCTACAATGAGCAGTTCTTC. It is translated as CASSIAGGVYNEQFF.